This TCR beta chain was identified in a study of T cells in Graves' hyperthyroidism and ophthalmopathy. Study results and caveats: Ophthalmopathy was told apart from stable hyperthyroidism by a 13 V-J model. Researchers found most expanded thyroid clonotypes above 0.001 in blood as well.

This clonotype was counted a few times. The antigen is undetermined. V was pared by 6 bases and J by 0 bases, with 5 bases of the junction left unmatched. CDR1 and CDR2 (germline): WSHSY, SAAADI. CDR3 length equals 14 residues. Authors of the study amplified TCR beta CDR3 regions from RNA transcripts. The primer set for the first-round RT-PCR of the TCR CDR3 was HTBI. TCRdb reprocessed the multiplex PCR reads via MiXCR and lists one record per CDR3 protein. Of approximately 510,000 distinct CDR3 sequences listed, about 45% are singletons. The sequenced sample consisted of peripheral blood or thyroid tissue (not recorded which). The TCR was taken from an adult woman with Graves' disease, either hyperthyroidism or ophthalmopathy (not recorded which). The chain combines TRBV10-2 with TRBJ2-7; 7 nucleotides agree with TRBD2. The CDR3 coding sequence is TGCGCCAGCAGGCCCCGGGACTACTCCTACGAGCAGTACTTC. Amino acids: CASRPRDYSYEQYF.